This T cell receptor (beta chain) was identified in a study of T-cell memory formation after mild COVID-19. Across the whole study: Clustering of TCRs was largely donor specific.

This CDR3 spans 15 amino acids. V was pared by 3 bases and J by 7 bases, with 8 bases of the junction left unmatched. The germline V gene encodes CDR1 SGHNT and CDR2 YENEEA. Amplification by 5'RACE using constant-segment primers produced TCR alpha and TCR beta cDNA libraries that carried sample barcodes and UMIs. MiXCR, applied by TCRdb to the 5' RACE reads, yields one record per CDR3 protein. This sample has hundreds of thousands of distinct CDR3 sequences, with over 25% found just once. On this clonotype: Antigen unknown.

Study observations and caveats: Detection of some responders pre-infection suggested pre-existing cross-reactive memory T cells participated.

This sequence joins TRBV11-3 and TRBJ2-2; 7 nucleotides match TRBD2. Sample: PBMCs or a T cell subset sorted from them (not recorded which). The sequence came from an adult woman who had mild COVID-19 (a few samples of this study predate the infection). Cell type and time point are not known. DNA of the CDR3: TGTGCCAGCAGCTTGGAGGGAGGGCCGAACGGGGAGCTGTTTTTT. It codes for CASSLEGGPNGELFF.